The 21 T cell receptor beta chains below all came from one sample that was sequenced in a study of siplizumab effects on memory and regulatory T cells. Sequencing was performed with immunoSEQ multiplex PCR; in TCRdb, only in-frame clones are kept and a portion is missing. The sample holds 100,000 to 120,000 clones; over 85% are singletons and the top ten take around 1.3%. Source material: CD4+ T cells sorted from blood. The receptors derive from a human donor in good health.

The CDR3 sequence: CASSHGRGLGSDTEAFF. The CDR3 DNA reads TGTGCCAGCAGCCATGGACGGGGCTTGGGCTCGGACACTGAAGCTTTCTTT. The chain carries TRBV7-9 and TRBJ1-1; D might be TRBD1 (5 bases). V lost 5 bases, J lost 3 bases, and 22 bases lay in between. The CDR3 is 17 residues long. Germline V gene sequence: CDR1 SEHNR, CDR2 FQNEAQ (reference sequence). The variable domain in full, completed from reference TRBV7-9 and TRBJ1-1, reads DTGVSQNPRHKITKRGQNVTFRCDPISEHNRLYWYRQTLGQGPEFLTYFQNEAQLEKSRLLSDRFSAERPKGSFSTLEIQRTEQGDSAMYLCASSHGRGLGSDTEAFFGQGTRLTVV.

The rearrangement uses TRBV6-5 and TRBJ2-6, with D unresolved. CDR3 length equals 14 residues. Germline V gene lookup returns CDR1 MNHEY and CDR2 SVGAGI. The V end was cut by 2 bases, the J end by 3 bases, with 5 bases between. In DNA form, the CDR3 reads TGTGCCAGCAGTTACGGTGGTGGGGCCAACGTCCTGACTTTC. Protein: CASSYGGGANVLTF.

This chain uses TRBV29-1 with TRBJ2-5, with 8 bases identical to TRBD2. The CDR3 spans 13 residues. With 8 bases clipped from V and 2 bases from J, the junction kept 7 bases outside the gene matches. The germline V gene encodes CDR1 SQVTM and CDR2 ANQGSEA. The CDR3 sequence is CSPRGGDQETQYF. CDR3 sequence (DNA): TGCAGCCCCCGGGGGGGGGATCAAGAGACCCAGTACTTC.

This clone was counted a few times. One end of the junction does not line up with germline, which may come from a read error. The CDR3 DNA is TGTGCCAGCAGCGTAGCCGGGACAGGGGGGACTGAAGCTTTCTTT. Translating gives CASSVAGTGGTEAFF. The V and J genes are TRBV7-8 and TRBJ1-1; 11 bases map to TRBD1. The germline V gene encodes CDR1 SGHVS and CDR2 FQNEAQ. This CDR3 has 15 amino acids.

The chain uses TRBV4-2 and TRBJ2-1, with TRBD2 matching 9 bases. Trimming took 2 bases from V and 4 from J; bases not matched to a gene: 0. The CDR3 length is 14 residues. The germline V gene encodes CDR1 LGHNA and CDR2 YNFKEQ. CDR3 sequence reads: CASSQSGGYNEQFF. In DNA form, the CDR3 reads TGTGCCAGCAGCCAAAGCGGGGGGTACAATGAGCAGTTCTTC.

This clone came up a few times. The chain has TRBV27 and TRBJ1-1, with a weak D call TRBD1 (6 bases). The V gene's germline CDR1 is MNHEY and CDR2 SMNVEV (reference sequence). The V and J ends lost 0 bases and 1 base respectively, with 9 bases between them. This CDR3 is built from 15 residues. The CDR3 protein is CASSLSGQWNTEAFF. For the CDR3, the DNA is TGTGCCAGCAGTTTATCAGGACAGTGGAACACTGAAGCTTTCTTT.

The gene calls are TRBV27 and TRBJ1-2; no clear D gene. Germline V gene sequence: CDR1 MNHEY, CDR2 SMNVEV (reference sequence). The V gene lost 4 bases and the J gene lost 0 bases, with 9 bases spanning the gap. This CDR3 has 14 amino acids. CDR3 bases: TGTGCCAGCAGTTCGATTCAAACTAACTATGGCTACACCTTC. Protein sequence: CASSSIQTNYGYTF.

This chain links TRBV12-5 with TRBJ1-5; the D is unclear. Trimming shortened V by 0 bases and J by 6 bases, and 18 bases separated the two germline ends. CDR3 length: 17 amino acids. The germline V gene has CDR1 LGHNT and CDR2 FRNRAP. Written as DNA, the CDR3 is TGTGCTAGTGGTTTGGTCCTTACCGGTAGGGAAGGTCAGCCCCAGCATTTT. Amino acid sequence: CASGLVLTGREGQPQHF.

The gene calls are TRBV27 and TRBJ2-1; 9 positions agree with TRBD2. The CDR3 length is 14 residues. Germline V gene lookup returns CDR1 MNHEY and CDR2 SMNVEV (reference sequence). J lost 6 bases, V lost 5 bases, and 5 bases had no gene match. The DNA of the CDR3 is TGTGCCAGCAGTAGCGGGAGGTTGAGCAATGAGCAGTTCTTC. This sequence encodes CASSSGRLSNEQFF.

J is TRBJ2-1 and V is TRBV7-2; D might be TRBD1 or TRBD2, each matching 6 bases. CDR3 length: 15 amino acids. Germline CDR1 is SGHTA and CDR2 is FQGNSA. With 5 bases removed from V and 3 bases from J, the gap between germline ends came to 14 bases. CDR3 residues: CASSPPGAVYNEQFF. The DNA for the CDR3 is TGTGCCAGCAGCCCGCCGGGGGCCGTCTACAATGAGCAGTTCTTC.

J is TRBJ2-2 and V is TRBV9, with a weak D call TRBD1 (6 bases). Trimming stripped 0 bases from V and 5 bases from J, with 14 bases between. Germline V gene data show CDR1 as SGDLS and CDR2 as YYNGEE. The CDR3 spans 16 residues. The CDR3 DNA reads TGTGCCAGCAGCGTAGGTGCTGGGGGCGGAACCGGGGAGCTGTTTTTT. Its protein is CASSVGAGGGTGELFF.

This sequence joins TRBV7-2 and TRBJ1-5; TRBD1 matches 8 bases. The germline CDR1 and CDR2 sequences are SGHTA and FQGNSA. The V gene end was trimmed by 6 bases and the J gene end by 6 bases; junction bases not matched to a gene: 4. This CDR3 comprises 13 residues. CDR3 in amino acids: CASRLQGGQPQHF. DNA for the CDR3: TGTGCCAGCAGGCTACAGGGGGGTCAGCCCCAGCATTTT.

This clone was seen just once. V gene TRBV18 combines with J gene TRBJ1-2; TRBD1 matches 8 bases. Germline-derived CDR1 and CDR2 are KGHSH and LQKENI. Trimming cost V 5 bases and J 9 bases; bases outside gene matches: 5. The CDR3 has 12 residues. CDR3: CASSIGQGSYTF. The CDR3 bases are TGTGCCAGCTCAATAGGACAGGGTAGCTACACCTTC.

The count of this clone is one. The chain recombines TRBV7-2 with TRBJ1-1, with D possibly matching TRBD1 (6 bases). The germline gives CDR1 SGHTA, CDR2 FQGNSA. Trimming left V 2 bases short and J 5 bases short, with 18 bases between. The CDR3 consists of 16 residues. The CDR3 here is CASSLNGGRGATEAFF. DNA of the CDR3: TGTGCCAGCAGCTTAAACGGGGGGCGAGGGGCGACTGAAGCTTTCTTT.

The chain carries TRBV29-1 and TRBJ1-5, with 7 bases aligning to TRBD1. The V gene end was trimmed by 4 bases and the J gene end by 11 bases; junction bases not matched to a gene: 11. CDR3 length equals 13 residues. Germline CDR1 SQVTM, CDR2 ANQGSEA. In DNA, the CDR3 is TGCAGCGTTGCCCTGGACAGGCGGTCGGCCCAGCATTTT. Translated, it gives CSVALDRRSAQHF.

This chain links TRBV5-1 with TRBJ2-1; 10 positions match TRBD1. V trimming: 8 bases; J trimming: 1 base; junction bases outside the gene matches: 3. CDR3 length equals 14 residues. Germline CDR1 reads SGHRS; CDR2 reads YFSETQ. CDR3 sequence: CASRTGGSYNEQFF. CDR3 sequence (DNA): TGCGCCAGTAGGACAGGGGGGTCCTACAATGAGCAGTTCTTC.

The rearrangement uses TRBV7-3 and TRBJ1-2, with a weak D call TRBD1 (5 bases). The CDR3 has 14 residues. CDR1 is SGHTA, CDR2 FQGTGA, per germline. Trimming shortened V by 0 bases and J by 4 bases, and 9 bases separated the two germline ends. The CDR3 sequence is CASSLTSGPYGYTF. CDR3 nucleotides: TGTGCCAGCAGCTTAACCTCGGGGCCCTATGGCTACACCTTC.

The gene calls are TRBV6-4 and TRBJ2-7; 7 bases agree with TRBD2. This CDR3 is built from 15 residues. The V segment lost 9 bases and the J segment 0 bases; nucleotides outside the gene matches: 11. Germline lookup yields CDR1 MRHNA and CDR2 SNTAGT. The CDR3 nucleotides are TGTGCCAGTGGGGGGGGTAGCGGCTCCTCCTACGAGCAGTACTTC. It codes for CASGGGSGSSYEQYF.

The count of this clone is one. The rearrangement joins TRBV4-2 to TRBJ1-5; D unresolved. The CDR3 covers 14 residues. Germline V lookup: CDR1 LGHNA, CDR2 YNFKEQ. Trimming cost V 0 bases and J 0 bases, with 3 bases left between them. DNA of the CDR3: TGTGCCAGCAGCCAAGATCATAGCAATCAGCCCCAGCATTTT. Encoded protein: CASSQDHSNQPQHF.

The CDR3 region is CASRPESRNNQPQHF. CDR3 in DNA: TGTGCCAGCAGACCGGAGAGTCGGAACAATCAGCCCCAGCATTTT. The rearrangement joins TRBV6-5 to TRBJ1-5; no clear D gene. The CDR3 is made up of 15 amino acids. From germline, CDR1 is MNHEY and CDR2 SVGAGI. V was pared by 6 bases and J by 3 bases, with 15 bases between.

This chain connects TRBV2 to TRBJ2-3, with 11 positions matching TRBD2. Germline V gives CDR1 SNHLY, CDR2 FYNNEI. The V and J ends lost 3 bases and 2 bases, in that order; junction bases with no gene match: 10. The CDR3 extends over 18 amino acids. The DNA of the CDR3 is TGTGCCAGCAGTGACCGCGACCTAGCGGGGGGTTACACAGATACGCAGTATTTT. Amino acids: CASSDRDLAGGYTDTQYF. The full variable domain, with the rest looked up from reference TRBV2 and TRBJ2-3, is EPEVTQTPSHQVTQMGQEVILRCVPISNHLYFYWYRQILGQKVEFLVSFYNNEISEKSEIFDDQFSVERPDGSNFTLKIRSTKLEDSAMYFCASSDRDLAGGYTDTQYFGPGTRLTVL.